Below are 16 T cell receptor beta chains sequenced from a single sample in a study of T cell responses to AZD1222 COVID-19 vaccine. Repertoires were generated with immunoSEQ multiplex PCR, while TCRdb's copy carries only in-frame clones and drops some. The sample holds over 150,000 clones, roughly nine tenths seen once. The sequencing used peripheral blood, collected on day 0 of MenACWY control vaccination. Every receptor here comes from an adult in good health.

With respect to this clone: The DNA is omitted, as the CDR3 cannot be located on it reliably, and the CDR3 follows TCRdb's listing. The genes are TRBV6-5 and TRBJ2-5; the D segment call TRBD1 is taken from the table without a DNA check. Termini included, the CDR3 measures 15 amino acids. Germline V gives CDR1 MNHEY, CDR2 SVGAGI. CDR3 sequence: CASSFLAGGGETQYF.

V and J are TRBV6-5 and TRBJ1-4, with TRBD1 as a possible D gene (5 bases). This CDR3 spans 13 amino acids. V lost 6 bases and J lost 5, with 10 bases in between. CDR1 is MNHEY and CDR2 is SVGAGI in the germline V gene. The CDR3: CASRGTGNEKLFF. CDR3 DNA: TGTGCCAGCAGGGGGACGGGGAATGAAAAACTGTTTTTT.

There are a few counts of this clone. The CDR3 region is CASRSTQGTEAFF. In DNA, the CDR3 is TGTGCCAGCAGGTCGACCCAGGGCACTGAAGCTTTCTTT. The J gene is TRBJ1-1, the V gene TRBV6-5; perhaps TRBD1 as D (5 bases). The germline gives CDR1 MNHEY, CDR2 SVGAGI. Trimming took off 6 bases at V and 4 bases at J, with 12 bases between the two ends. The CDR3 consists of 13 residues.

V and J are TRBV12-3 or TRBV12-4 and TRBJ1-2; no clear D. The CDR3 runs 12 residues. Trimming took off 4 bases at V and 6 bases at J, with 9 bases between the two ends. This CDR3 reads CASSWTVNGYTF. DNA of the CDR3: TGTGCCAGCAGTTGGACGGTGAATGGCTACACCTTC.

The chain links TRBV11-3 to TRBJ2-1, with D perhaps TRBD2 (5 bases). V was cut by 4 bases and J by 10 bases, with 14 bases left in between. Germline V gene sequence: CDR1 SGHNT, CDR2 YENEEA. The CDR3 runs to 13 residues. Written as DNA, the CDR3 is TGTGCCAGCAGCTCGACGATTAGACTAGAGCAGTTCTTC. It codes for CASSSTIRLEQFF.

The chain combines TRBV7-2 with TRBJ2-7; TRBD2 matches at 13 bases. Trimming cost V 7 bases and J 6 bases; bases outside gene matches: 9. CDR1 and CDR2 from the germline V gene are SGHTA and FQGNSA. The CDR3 runs 15 residues. The CDR3 sequence is CASKLGLAGESEQYF. The DNA of the CDR3 is TGTGCCAGCAAACTAGGACTAGCGGGAGAATCCGAGCAGTACTTC.

The rearrangement joins TRBV29-1 to TRBJ2-7; 11 bases agree with TRBD2. The CDR3 runs 13 residues. V lost 4 bases to trimming and J lost 1 base; unmatched junction nucleotides: 0. Germline V gene lookup returns CDR1 SQVTM and CDR2 ANQGSEA. CDR3 coding DNA: TGCAGCGTTGGGACTAGCGGGTCCTACGAGCAGTACTTC. Its protein product is CSVGTSGSYEQYF.

The chain links TRBV30 to TRBJ1-2; D call uncertain. Germline V gene data show CDR1 as GTSNPN and CDR2 as SVGIG (reference sequence). CDR3 size: 13 residues. V gave up 6 bases and J gave up 6 bases, with 17 bases separating them. The CDR3 coding sequence is TGTGCCTGCCGGAGAGGGTTCGTGGATGGCTACACCTTC. Its protein is CACRRGFVDGYTF.

This clone was detected only once. The chain links TRBV7-2 to TRBJ2-2, with 7 bases lining up with TRBD2. Germline V gene sequence: CDR1 SGHTA, CDR2 FQGNSA. Trimming at V came to 6 bases and at J to 0 bases, leaving 1 base not matched to a gene. The CDR3 contains 14 residues. The CDR3 loop is CASRSGTNTGELFF. For the CDR3, the DNA is TGTGCCAGCAGGAGCGGGACGAACACCGGGGAGCTGTTTTTT. Full variable domain (outside the CDR3, taken from reference TRBV7-2 and TRBJ2-2): GAGVSQSPSNKVTEKGKDVELRCDPISGHTALYWYRQSLGQGLEFLIYFQGNSAPDKSGLPSDRFSAERTGGSVSTLTIQRTQQEDSAVYLCASRSGTNTGELFFGEGSRLTVL.

A single count supports this clone. V usage is TRBV9 and J usage is TRBJ2-1; D remains ambiguous. The germline V and J ends were trimmed by 0 bases and 6 bases, with 13 bases remaining between them. The germline CDR1 and CDR2 sequences are SGDLS and YYNGEE. CDR3 length: 15 amino acids. CDR3 amino acids: CASSVEGSVINEQFF. CDR3 nucleotides: TGTGCCAGCAGCGTAGAGGGAAGCGTGATCAATGAGCAGTTCTTC.

This clone came up once. The chain joins TRBV27 to TRBJ2-3; 10 nucleotides match TRBD2. Trimming at V came to 7 bases and at J to 0 bases, leaving 7 bases not matched to a gene. This CDR3 spans 16 amino acids. Germline CDR1 is MNHEY and CDR2 is SMNVEV (reference sequence). The CDR3 loop is CASTSGRGTSTDTQYF. The CDR3 DNA sequence: TGTGCCAGCACTAGCGGGAGAGGTACTAGCACAGATACGCAGTATTTT.

The chain links TRBV6-5 to TRBJ1-5, with D perhaps matching TRBD1 (6 bases). V shed 8 bases and J shed 3 bases, with 11 bases lying between them. The CDR3 consists of 13 residues. In germline, CDR1 is MNHEY, CDR2 SVGAGI. The CDR3 protein is CASRSGANQPQHF. In DNA, the CDR3 is TGTGCCAGCCGCTCGGGGGCCAATCAGCCCCAGCATTTT.

The rearrangement joins TRBV3-1 (or the pseudogene TRBV3-2) to TRBJ2-7, with D perhaps TRBD1 (5 bases). Germline-derived CDR1 and CDR2 are LGHDT and YNNKEL (reference sequence). The CDR3 sequence is 14 residues long. With 6 bases removed from V and 4 bases from J, the gap between germline ends came to 16 bases. CDR3 bases: TGTGCCAGCAGTCTGATGGGGCCAGGTTACGAGCAGTACTTC. This codes for CASSLMGPGYEQYF.

V is TRBV7-2 and J is TRBJ2-7; possible D gene TRBD2, 6 bases. Germline assignment: CDR1 SGHTA and CDR2 FQGNSA. This CDR3 region has 13 residues. Between the trimmed V and J ends, which lost 3 bases and 7 bases, there was a span of 13 bases. The CDR3 is CASSFRNRGEQYF. As DNA, the CDR3 is TGTGCCAGCAGCTTTAGGAATCGGGGGGAGCAGTACTTC. Full variable domain (rest looked up from reference TRBV7-2 and TRBJ2-7): GAGVSQSPSNKVTEKGKDVELRCDPISGHTALYWYRQSLGQGLEFLIYFQGNSAPDKSGLPSDRFSAERTGGSVSTLTIQRTQQEDSAVYLCASSFRNRGEQYFGPGTRLTVT.

V gene TRBV2 combines with J gene TRBJ2-1; a weak D match, TRBD2 (6 bases). The CDR3 runs to 15 residues. Germline V gene data show CDR1 as SNHLY and CDR2 as FYNNEI. V lost 2 bases, J lost 4 bases, and 12 bases lay in between. CDR3 nucleotides: TGTGCCAGCAGTGAACCGTCTGGGAGGTACAATGAGCAGTTCTTC. It yields the protein CASSEPSGRYNEQFF. Using reference TRBV2 and TRBJ2-1 for the parts outside the CDR3, the full variable domain is EPEVTQTPSHQVTQMGQEVILRCVPISNHLYFYWYRQILGQKVEFLVSFYNNEISEKSEIFDDQFSVERPDGSNFTLKIRSTKLEDSAMYFCASSEPSGRYNEQFFGPGTRLTVL.

The rearrangement links TRBV30 to TRBJ1-2; TRBD1 might be the D (5 bases). Trimming took off 2 bases at V and 4 bases at J, with 11 bases between the two ends. The CDR3 runs 13 residues. Per the germline V gene, CDR1 is GTSNPN and CDR2 is SVGIG (reference sequence). CDR3 region: CAWSTGGSYGYTF. The CDR3 DNA reads TGTGCCTGGAGTACAGGAGGGTCCTATGGCTACACCTTC.